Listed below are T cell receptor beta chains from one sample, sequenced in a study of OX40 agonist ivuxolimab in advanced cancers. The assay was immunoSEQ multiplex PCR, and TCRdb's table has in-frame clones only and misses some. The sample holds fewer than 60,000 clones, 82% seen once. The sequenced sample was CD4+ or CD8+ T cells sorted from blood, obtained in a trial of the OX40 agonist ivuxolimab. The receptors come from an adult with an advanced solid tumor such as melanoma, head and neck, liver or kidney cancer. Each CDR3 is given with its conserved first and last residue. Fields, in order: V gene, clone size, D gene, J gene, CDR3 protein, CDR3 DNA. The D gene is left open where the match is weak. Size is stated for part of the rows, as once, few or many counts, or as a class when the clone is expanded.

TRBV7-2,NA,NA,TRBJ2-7,CASSPFKGNDDEQYF,TGTGCCAGCAGCCCTTTTAAGGGGAATGACGACGAGCAGTACTTC
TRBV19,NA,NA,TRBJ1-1,CASTPLGQGTTEAFF,TGTGCCAGTACCCCCTTAGGGCAGGGGACCACTGAAGCTTTCTTT
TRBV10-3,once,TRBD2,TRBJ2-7,CAISADGLAPRGFDEQYF,TGTGCCATCAGTGCTGACGGACTAGCCCCCCGAGGCTTCGACGAGCAGTACTTC
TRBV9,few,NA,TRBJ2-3,CASSVVDLAGVTQYF,TGTGCCAGCAGCGTAGTAGACCTTGCCGGGGTTACGCAGTATTTT
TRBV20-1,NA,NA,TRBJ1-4,CSARGGEKLFF,TGCAGTGCTAGAGGGGGGGAAAAACTGTTTTTT
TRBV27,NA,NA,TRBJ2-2,CASHTGFLGTGELFF,TGTGCCAGCCATACAGGATTTCTGGGAACCGGGGAGCTGTTTTTT
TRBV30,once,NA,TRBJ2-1,CAWMGLSSYNEQFF,TGTGCCTGGATGGGTCTTAGCTCCTACAATGAGCAGTTCTTC
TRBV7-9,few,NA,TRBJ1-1,CASSLSSNTEAFF,TGTGCCAGCAGCTTGAGTTCTAACACTGAAGCTTTCTTT
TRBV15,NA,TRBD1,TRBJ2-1,CATSREDTGGTYEQFF,TGTGCCACCAGCAGAGAGGATACAGGGGGTACCTATGAGCAGTTCTTC
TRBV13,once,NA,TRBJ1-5,CASSRGVGQPQHF,TGTGCCAGCAGCCGAGGGGTTGGACAGCCCCAGCATTTT
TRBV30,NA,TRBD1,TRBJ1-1,CAWIRGEGTEAFF,TGTGCCTGGATCAGGGGGGAAGGTACTGAAGCTTTCTTT
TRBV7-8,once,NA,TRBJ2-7,CASSLELGSYEQYF,TGTGCCAGCAGCTTAGAATTAGGCTCCTACGAGCAGTACTTC
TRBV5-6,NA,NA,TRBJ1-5,CASSLRENQPQHF,TGTGCCAGCAGCCTAAGAGAGAATCAGCCCCAGCATTTT
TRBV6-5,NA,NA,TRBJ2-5,CASRRGGFQETQYF,TGTGCCAGCAGGAGGGGGGGCTTTCAGGAGACCCAGTACTTC
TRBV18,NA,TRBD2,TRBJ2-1,CASQGLAGDNEQFF,TGTGCCAGCCAGGGACTAGCGGGGGACAATGAGCAGTTCTTC
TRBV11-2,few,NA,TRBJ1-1,CASSFKLGLRGGEAFF,TGTGCCAGCAGCTTTAAATTAGGACTGCGGGGCGGTGAAGCTTTCTTT
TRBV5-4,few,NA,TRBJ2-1,CASSMNNEQFF,TGTGCCAGCAGCATGAATAATGAGCAGTTCTTC
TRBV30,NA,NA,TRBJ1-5,CAWSRGSSNQPQHF,TGTGCCTGGAGTCGGGGTTCTTCCAATCAGCCCCAGCATTTT
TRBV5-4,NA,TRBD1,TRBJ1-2,CASSRRQGGGYTF,TGTGCCAGCAGCCGGAGACAGGGAGGTGGCTACACCTTC
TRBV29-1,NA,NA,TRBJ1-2,CSVEDSTRYTF,TGCAGCGTTGAAGACAGTACTCGCTACACCTTC
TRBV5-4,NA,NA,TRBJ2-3,CASGKGGAGSSTDTQYF,TGTGCCAGCGGGAAAGGGGGGGCGGGATCTAGCACAGATACGCAGTATTTT
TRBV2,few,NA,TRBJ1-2,CASSGGAPDGYTF,TGTGCCAGCAGTGGAGGGGCGCCTGATGGCTACACCTTC